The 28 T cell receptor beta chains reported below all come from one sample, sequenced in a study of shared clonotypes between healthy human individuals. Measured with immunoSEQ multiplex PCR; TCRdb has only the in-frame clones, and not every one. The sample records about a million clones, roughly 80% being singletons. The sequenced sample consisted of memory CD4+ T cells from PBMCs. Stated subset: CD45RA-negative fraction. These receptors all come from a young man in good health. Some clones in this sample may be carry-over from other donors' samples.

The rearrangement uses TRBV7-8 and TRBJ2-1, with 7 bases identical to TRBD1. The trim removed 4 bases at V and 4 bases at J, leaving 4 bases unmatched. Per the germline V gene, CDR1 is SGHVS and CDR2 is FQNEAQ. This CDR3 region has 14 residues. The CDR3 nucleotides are TGTGCCAGCAGCTCCAGGGGGAGTTACAATGAGCAGTTCTTC. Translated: CASSSRGSYNEQFF.

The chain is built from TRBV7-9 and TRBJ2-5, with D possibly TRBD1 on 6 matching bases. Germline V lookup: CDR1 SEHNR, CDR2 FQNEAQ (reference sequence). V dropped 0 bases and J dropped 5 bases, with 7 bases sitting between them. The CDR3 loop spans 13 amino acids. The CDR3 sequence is CASSLAQGETQYF. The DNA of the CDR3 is TGTGCCAGCAGCTTAGCGCAGGGGGAGACCCAGTACTTC.

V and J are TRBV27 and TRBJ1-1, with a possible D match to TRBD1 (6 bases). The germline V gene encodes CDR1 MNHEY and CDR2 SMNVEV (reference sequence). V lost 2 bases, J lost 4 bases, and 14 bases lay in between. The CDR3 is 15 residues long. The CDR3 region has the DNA TGTGCCAGCAGTTTAACGGGGCAAGGGGGCACTGAAGCTTTCTTT. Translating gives CASSLTGQGGTEAFF.

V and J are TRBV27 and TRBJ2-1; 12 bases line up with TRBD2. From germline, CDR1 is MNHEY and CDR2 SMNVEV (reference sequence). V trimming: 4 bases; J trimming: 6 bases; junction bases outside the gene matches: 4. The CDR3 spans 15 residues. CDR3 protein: CASSWGLAGLNEQFF. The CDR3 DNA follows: TGTGCCAGCAGTTGGGGACTAGCGGGTCTCAATGAGCAGTTCTTC.

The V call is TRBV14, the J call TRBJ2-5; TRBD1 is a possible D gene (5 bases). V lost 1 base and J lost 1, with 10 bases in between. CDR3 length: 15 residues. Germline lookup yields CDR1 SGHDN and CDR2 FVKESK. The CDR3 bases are TGTGCCAGCAGCCAAGTAATTAGGGGCCAAGAGACCCAGTACTTC. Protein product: CASSQVIRGQETQYF.

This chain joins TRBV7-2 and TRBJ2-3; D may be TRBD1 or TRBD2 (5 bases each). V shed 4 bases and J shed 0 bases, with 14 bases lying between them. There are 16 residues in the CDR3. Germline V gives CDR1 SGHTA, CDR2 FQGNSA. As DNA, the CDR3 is TGTGCCAGCAGCTCCCAGGCCGGGGCTAGCACAGATACGCAGTATTTT. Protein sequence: CASSSQAGASTDTQYF.

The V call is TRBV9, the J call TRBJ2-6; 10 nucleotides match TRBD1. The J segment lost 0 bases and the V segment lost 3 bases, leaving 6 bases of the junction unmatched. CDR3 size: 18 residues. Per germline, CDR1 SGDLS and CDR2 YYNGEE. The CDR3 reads CASSDRQGANSGANVLTF. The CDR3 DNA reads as TGTGCCAGCAGCGACAGACAGGGGGCCAACTCTGGGGCCAACGTCCTGACTTTC.

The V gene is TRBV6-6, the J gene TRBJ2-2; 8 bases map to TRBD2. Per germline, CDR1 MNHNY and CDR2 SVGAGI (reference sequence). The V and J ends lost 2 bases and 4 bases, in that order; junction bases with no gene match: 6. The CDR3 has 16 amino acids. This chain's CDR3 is CASSYRSGGGTGELFF. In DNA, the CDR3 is TGTGCCAGCAGTTACAGGTCGGGAGGGGGCACCGGGGAGCTGTTTTTT.

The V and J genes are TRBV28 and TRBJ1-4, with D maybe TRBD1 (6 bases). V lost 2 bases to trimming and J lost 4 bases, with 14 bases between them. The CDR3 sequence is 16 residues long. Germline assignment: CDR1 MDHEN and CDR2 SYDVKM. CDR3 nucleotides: TGTGCCAGCAGTTTAAGGGCAGGGGCTGGTAATGAAAAACTGTTTTTT. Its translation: CASSLRAGAGNEKLFF.

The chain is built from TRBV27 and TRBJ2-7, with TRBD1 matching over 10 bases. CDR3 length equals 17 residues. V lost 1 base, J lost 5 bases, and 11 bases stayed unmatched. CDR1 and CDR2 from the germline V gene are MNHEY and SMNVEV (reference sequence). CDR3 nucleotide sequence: TGTGCCAGCAGTTTATTTACGCCGGGACAGGGGTTGCACGAGCAGTACTTC. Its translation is CASSLFTPGQGLHEQYF.

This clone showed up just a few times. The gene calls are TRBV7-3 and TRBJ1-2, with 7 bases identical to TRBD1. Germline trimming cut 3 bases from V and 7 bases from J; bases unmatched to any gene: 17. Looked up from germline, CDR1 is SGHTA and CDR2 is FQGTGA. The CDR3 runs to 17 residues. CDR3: CASSFSPEGATFSGYTF. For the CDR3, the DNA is TGTGCCAGCAGCTTCTCTCCGGAGGGGGCCACCTTTTCTGGCTACACCTTC.

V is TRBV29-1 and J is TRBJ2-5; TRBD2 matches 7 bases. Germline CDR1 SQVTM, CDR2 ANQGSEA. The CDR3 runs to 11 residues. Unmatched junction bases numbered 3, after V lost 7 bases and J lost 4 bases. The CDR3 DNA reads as TGCAGCGCCGGGGGGTTAGAGACCCAGTACTTC. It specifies CSAGGLETQYF.

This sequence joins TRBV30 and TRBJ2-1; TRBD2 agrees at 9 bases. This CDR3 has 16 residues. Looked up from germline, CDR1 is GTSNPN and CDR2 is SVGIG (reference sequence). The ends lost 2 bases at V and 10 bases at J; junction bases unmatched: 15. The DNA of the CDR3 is TGTGCCTGGAGTCGTACGATAGCGGGAGTCTCAAGCGAGCAGTTCTTC. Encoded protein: CAWSRTIAGVSSEQFF.

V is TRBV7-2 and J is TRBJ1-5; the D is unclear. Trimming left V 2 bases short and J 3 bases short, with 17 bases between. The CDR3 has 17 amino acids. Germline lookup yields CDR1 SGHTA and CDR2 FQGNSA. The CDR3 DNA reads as TGTGCCAGCAGCTTAATGGCCGGAACCCGGCCCAATCAGCCCCAGCATTTT. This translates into CASSLMAGTRPNQPQHF.

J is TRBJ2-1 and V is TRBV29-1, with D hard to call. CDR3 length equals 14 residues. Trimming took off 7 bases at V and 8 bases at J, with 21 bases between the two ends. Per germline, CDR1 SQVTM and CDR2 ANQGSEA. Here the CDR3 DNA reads TGCAGCGCCCGTTGGCGGAACTCTAGGGATGAGCAGTTCTTC. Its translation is CSARWRNSRDEQFF.

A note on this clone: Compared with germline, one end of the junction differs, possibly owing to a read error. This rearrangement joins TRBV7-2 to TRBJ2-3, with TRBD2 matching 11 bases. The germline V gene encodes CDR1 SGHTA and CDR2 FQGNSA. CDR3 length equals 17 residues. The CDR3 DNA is TGTGCCAGCAGCTTGGATAGCGGGAGGGGGAGCACAGATATGCAGTATTTT. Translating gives CASSLDSGRGSTDMQYF.

CDR3 nucleotides: TGTGCCAGCAGCCCGACGGCGGGAGGTCAGCCCCAGCATTTT. This encodes CASSPTAGGQPQHF. This chain uses TRBV7-8 with TRBJ1-5, with unresolved D. The CDR3 extends over 14 amino acids. Germline lookup yields CDR1 SGHVS and CDR2 FQNEAQ. V lost 5 bases, J lost 6 bases, and 14 bases lay in between.

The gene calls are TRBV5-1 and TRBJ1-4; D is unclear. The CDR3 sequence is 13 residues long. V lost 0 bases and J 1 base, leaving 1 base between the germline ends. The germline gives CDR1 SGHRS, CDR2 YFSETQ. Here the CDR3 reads CASSLETNEKLFF. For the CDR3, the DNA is TGCGCCAGCAGCTTGGAAACTAATGAAAAACTGTTTTTT.

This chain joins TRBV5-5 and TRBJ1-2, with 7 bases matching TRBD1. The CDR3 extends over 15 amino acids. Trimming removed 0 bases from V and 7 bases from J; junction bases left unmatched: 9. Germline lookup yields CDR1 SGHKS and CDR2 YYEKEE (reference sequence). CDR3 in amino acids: CASSLAPVAGGGYTF. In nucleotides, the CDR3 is TGTGCCAGCAGCTTGGCCCCGGTGGCAGGGGGTGGCTACACCTTC. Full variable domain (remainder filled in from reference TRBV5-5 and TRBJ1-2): DAGVTQSPTHLIKTRGQQVTLRCSPISGHKSVSWYQQVLGQGPQFIFQYYEKEERGRGNFPDRFSARQFPNYSSELNVNALLLGDSALYLCASSLAPVAGGGYTFGSGTRLTVV.

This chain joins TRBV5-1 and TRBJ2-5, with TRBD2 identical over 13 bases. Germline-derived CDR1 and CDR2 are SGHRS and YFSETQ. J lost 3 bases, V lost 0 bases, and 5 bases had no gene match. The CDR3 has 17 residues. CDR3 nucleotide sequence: TGCGCCAGCAGCTTGGGGACTAGCGGGAGTTTTAAAGAGACCCAGTACTTC. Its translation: CASSLGTSGSFKETQYF. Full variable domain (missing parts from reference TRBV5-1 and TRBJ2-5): KAGVTQTPRYLIKTRGQQVTLSCSPISGHRSVSWYQQTPGQGLQFLFEYFSETQRNKGNFPGRFSGRQFSNSRSEMNVSTLELGDSALYLCASSLGTSGSFKETQYFGPGTRLLVL.

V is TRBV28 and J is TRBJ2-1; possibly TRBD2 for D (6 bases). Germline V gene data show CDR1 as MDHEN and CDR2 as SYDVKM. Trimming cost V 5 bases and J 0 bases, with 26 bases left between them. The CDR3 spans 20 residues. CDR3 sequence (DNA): TGTGCCAGCAGTCCACAGGCGTCGGGGCGGGTCGGGAGCTCCTACAATGAGCAGTTCTTC. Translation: CASSPQASGRVGSSYNEQFF.

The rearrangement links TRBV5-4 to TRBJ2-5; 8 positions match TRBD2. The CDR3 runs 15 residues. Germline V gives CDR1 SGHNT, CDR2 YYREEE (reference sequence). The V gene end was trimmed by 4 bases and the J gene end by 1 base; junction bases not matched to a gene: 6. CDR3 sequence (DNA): TGTGCCAGCAGCCGGGGGGGCGGAACCCAAGAGACCCAGTACTTC. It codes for CASSRGGGTQETQYF.

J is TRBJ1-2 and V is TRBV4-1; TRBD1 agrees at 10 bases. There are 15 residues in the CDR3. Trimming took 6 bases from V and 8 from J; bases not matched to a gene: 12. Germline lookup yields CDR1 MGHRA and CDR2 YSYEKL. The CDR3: CASRAPGQGNWGYTF. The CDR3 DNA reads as TGCGCCAGCAGGGCTCCGGGACAGGGGAATTGGGGCTACACCTTC.

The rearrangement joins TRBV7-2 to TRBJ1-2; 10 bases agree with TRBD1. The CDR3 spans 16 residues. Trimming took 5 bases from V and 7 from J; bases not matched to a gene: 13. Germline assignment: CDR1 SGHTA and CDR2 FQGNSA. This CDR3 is CASSPQPGQGSAGYTF. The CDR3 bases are TGTGCCAGCAGCCCACAACCGGGACAGGGGTCCGCTGGCTACACCTTC. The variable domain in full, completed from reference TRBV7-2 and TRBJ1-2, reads GAGVSQSPSNKVTEKGKDVELRCDPISGHTALYWYRQSLGQGLEFLIYFQGNSAPDKSGLPSDRFSAERTGGSVSTLTIQRTQQEDSAVYLCASSPQPGQGSAGYTFGSGTRLTVV.

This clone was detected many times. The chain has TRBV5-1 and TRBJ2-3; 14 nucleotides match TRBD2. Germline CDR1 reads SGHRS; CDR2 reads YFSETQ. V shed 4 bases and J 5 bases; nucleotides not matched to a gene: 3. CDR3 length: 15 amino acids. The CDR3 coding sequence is TGCGCCAGCAGCCAGACTAGCGGGAGGGAAGATACGCAGTATTTT. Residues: CASSQTSGREDTQYF. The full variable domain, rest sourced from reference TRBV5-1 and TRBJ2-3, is KAGVTQTPRYLIKTRGQQVTLSCSPISGHRSVSWYQQTPGQGLQFLFEYFSETQRNKGNFPGRFSGRQFSNSRSEMNVSTLELGDSALYLCASSQTSGREDTQYFGPGTRLTVL.

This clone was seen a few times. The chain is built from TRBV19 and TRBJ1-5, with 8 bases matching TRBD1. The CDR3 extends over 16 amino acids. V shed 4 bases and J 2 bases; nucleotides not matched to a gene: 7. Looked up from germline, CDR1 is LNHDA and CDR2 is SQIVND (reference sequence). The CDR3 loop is CASSTWTGRGNQPQHF. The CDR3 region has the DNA TGTGCCAGTAGTACCTGGACAGGGAGGGGCAATCAGCCCCAGCATTTT.

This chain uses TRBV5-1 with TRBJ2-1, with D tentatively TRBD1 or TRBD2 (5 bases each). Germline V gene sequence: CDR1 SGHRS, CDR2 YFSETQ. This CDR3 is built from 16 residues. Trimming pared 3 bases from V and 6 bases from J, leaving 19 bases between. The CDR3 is CASSSQGNRGFNEQFF. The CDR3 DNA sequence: TGCGCCAGCAGCTCCCAGGGAAACCGAGGGTTCAATGAGCAGTTCTTC. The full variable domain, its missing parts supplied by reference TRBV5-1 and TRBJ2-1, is KAGVTQTPRYLIKTRGQQVTLSCSPISGHRSVSWYQQTPGQGLQFLFEYFSETQRNKGNFPGRFSGRQFSNSRSEMNVSTLELGDSALYLCASSSQGNRGFNEQFFGPGTRLTVL.

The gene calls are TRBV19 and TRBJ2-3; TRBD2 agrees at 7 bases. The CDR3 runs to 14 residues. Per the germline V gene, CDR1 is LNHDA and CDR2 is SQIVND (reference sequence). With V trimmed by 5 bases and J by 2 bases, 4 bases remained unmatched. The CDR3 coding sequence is TGTGCCAGTAGTCTAGCGGTTGACACAGATACGCAGTATTTT. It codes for CASSLAVDTDTQYF.